A selection of T cell receptor beta chains follows, all from one sample in a study of cytomegalovirus exposure and HLA in healthy donors. Only in-frame clones appear in the TCRdb table, and some are missing; sequencing was by immunoSEQ multiplex PCR. This table holds a few hundred thousand clones, roughly 85% found once. Material: PBMCs. The receptors shown here come from a man younger than 35 in good health and CMV-seronegative. The CDR3 runs from the conserved cysteine through the conserved F or W. The D gene is left open where the match is weak. Clone size, where shown, is once, few, many, or a class for clones that have expanded.

TRBJ1-2,.,16,TRBV10-3,.,CAISDSDREANYGYTF,TGTGCCATCAGTGACTCCGACAGAGAGGCTAACTATGGCTACACCTTC
TRBJ2-7,.,15,TRBV4-3,.,CASSQDMGLFYEQYF,TGCGCCAGCAGCCAAGATATGGGGCTGTTCTACGAGCAGTACTTC
TRBJ2-7,.,15,TRBV7-6,.,CASSLAFQGISEQYF,TGTGCCAGCAGCTTAGCTTTCCAGGGTATTTCCGAGCAGTACTTC
TRBJ2-1,.,14,TRBV5-1,.,CASSLPEAPSEQFF,TGCGCCAGCAGCTTGCCAGAGGCTCCCAGTGAGCAGTTCTTC
TRBJ2-6,.,18,TRBV12-5,TRBD1,CASGSWGQGTSGANVLTF,TGTGCTAGTGGTTCCTGGGGACAGGGAACCTCTGGGGCCAACGTCCTGACTTTC
TRBJ1-5,.,15,TRBV19,TRBD1,CASSMGQGARQPQHF,TGTGCCAGTAGTATGGGACAGGGGGCCCGTCAGCCCCAGCATTTT
TRBJ2-3,.,17,TRBV5-1,TRBD2,CASSLIGVAGTTDTQYF,TGCGCCAGCAGCTTAATCGGGGTAGCGGGGACCACAGATACGCAGTATTTT
TRBJ2-7,once,15,TRBV6-1,TRBD2,CASARLAEGAYEQYF,TGTGCCAGCGCAAGACTAGCGGAAGGGGCCTACGAGCAGTACTTC
TRBJ2-2,.,13,TRBV7-7,.,CASSQGLYGELFF,TGTGCTAGCAGCCAGGGTCTATACGGGGAGCTGTTTTTT
TRBJ2-5,.,13,TRBV7-2,.,CASGSQGLETQYF,TGTGCCAGCGGGTCACAGGGCCTAGAGACCCAGTACTTC
TRBJ2-7,.,11,TRBV11-2,.,CASSFLHEQYF,TGTGCCAGCAGCTTTCTCCACGAGCAGTACTTC
TRBJ1-1,.,15,TRBV9,.,CASSVGGGVNTEAFF,TGTGCCAGCAGCGTAGGTGGGGGGGTGAACACTGAAGCTTTCTTT
TRBJ1-1,.,12,TRBV9,.,CASSLTDTEAFF,TGTGCCAGCAGCCTTACAGACACTGAAGCTTTCTTT
TRBJ1-2,.,13,TRBV11-2,TRBD1,CASRRTGWNGYTF,TGTGCCAGCAGGCGGACAGGATGGAATGGCTACACCTTC
TRBJ1-2,.,14,TRBV6-5,.,CASSPWGGVDGYTF,TGTGCCAGCAGTCCCTGGGGGGGCGTCGATGGCTACACCTTC
TRBJ1-2,.,15,TRBV9,.,CASSFGGQDNYGYTF,TGTGCCAGCTCATTCGGGGGTCAGGATAACTATGGCTACACCTTC
TRBJ2-7,.,12,TRBV18,TRBD1,CASSRDSDEQYF,TGTGCCAGCTCCCGGGACAGCGACGAGCAGTACTTC
TRBJ2-2,.,15,TRBV28,.,CASSLTGLNTGELFF,TGTGCCAGCAGTTTAACCGGTTTGAACACCGGGGAGCTGTTTTTT
TRBJ2-7,.,14,TRBV7-2,TRBD1,CASREAGQVGEQYF,TGTGCCAGCCGCGAGGCGGGACAGGTTGGCGAGCAGTACTTC
TRBJ2-6,.,15,TRBV19,.,CASRPPGAGANVLTF,TGTGCCAGTCGACCTCCCGGGGCTGGGGCCAACGTCCTGACTTTC
TRBJ2-5,.,17,TRBV29-1,TRBD1,CSVEERLMGQRNWGQYF,TGCAGCGTTGAAGAAAGGCTCATGGGACAGAGAAATTGGGGCCAGTACTTC
TRBJ1-4,.,17,TRBV25-1,TRBD1,CASSEFFLGTANEKLFF,TGTGCCAGCAGTGAATTCTTCTTAGGGACAGCAAATGAAAAACTGTTTTTT
TRBJ2-3,.,16,TRBV7-9,TRBD2,CASSSQGGGRSDTQYF,TGTGCCAGCAGCAGCCAGGGCGGCGGGAGGTCAGATACGCAGTATTTT
TRBJ2-2,.,15,TRBV5-1,.,CASSLSPRQAGELFF,TGCGCCAGCAGCTTGAGCCCTCGACAGGCCGGGGAGCTGTTTTTT
TRBJ2-2,.,13,TRBV18,.,CASSPPSTGELFF,TGTGCCAGCTCACCACCTAGCACCGGGGAGCTGTTTTTT
TRBJ2-7,.,11,TRBV7-8,.,CASSSTGEEYF,TGTGCCAGCAGTTCTACAGGGGAGGAGTACTTC
TRBJ1-3,once,13,TRBV7-2,TRBD1,CASRGTEGNTIYF,TGTGCCAGCAGGGGGACAGAAGGAAACACCATATATTTT
TRBJ1-1,.,16,TRBV28,.,CASSLAGFLMNTEAFF,TGTGCCAGCAGTTTGGCAGGGTTTTTAATGAACACTGAAGCTTTCTTT
TRBJ2-3,.,15,TRBV28,TRBD1,CASSRDRVLTDTQYF,TGTGCCAGCAGTCGGGACAGGGTTTTGACAGATACGCAGTATTTT
TRBJ2-1,.,17,TRBV12-5,.,CASGLGAGQSSYNEQFF,TGTGCTAGTGGTTTGGGGGCGGGACAGAGCTCCTACAATGAGCAGTTCTTC
TRBJ2-7,.,13,TRBV4-2,.,CASSQAGNYEQYF,TGTGCCAGCAGCCAAGCGGGGAACTACGAGCAGTACTTC
TRBJ1-2,.,15,TRBV25-1,.,CASSDEAGVDYGYTF,TGTGCCAGCAGTGACGAGGCAGGGGTAGACTATGGCTACACCTTC
TRBJ2-2,.,16,TRBV27,TRBD1,CASSTSRDRDAGELFF,TGTGCCAGCAGTACGTCCCGGGACAGGGATGCCGGGGAGCTGTTTTTT
TRBJ2-7,.,18,TRBV13,TRBD2,CASSHAGLAGEFGYEQYF,TGTGCCAGCAGCCATGCGGGACTAGCGGGAGAATTCGGGTACGAGCAGTACTTC
TRBJ1-6,.,15,TRBV14,.,CASSQDRIFNSPLHF,TGTGCCAGCAGCCAAGACAGGATCTTTAATTCACCCCTCCACTTT
TRBJ2-2,.,17,TRBV10-3,TRBD2,CAIREGLAGPNTGELFF,TGTGCCATCAGGGAGGGACTAGCGGGACCTAACACCGGGGAGCTGTTTTTT
TRBJ1-1,.,13,TRBV19,.,CASSIRRSTEAFF,TGTGCCAGTAGTATACGCAGAAGTACTGAAGCTTTCTTT
TRBJ2-5,few,20,TRBV5-4,TRBD2,CASSLETQPLAGAYQETQYF,TGTGCCAGCAGCTTGGAGACTCAGCCCCTAGCGGGAGCATACCAAGAGACCCAGTACTTC
TRBJ2-7,.,12,TRBV2,TRBD1,CASSYTGDEQYF,TGTGCCAGCAGTTACACAGGGGACGAGCAGTACTTC
TRBJ1-1,once,14,TRBV11-2,.,CASSFSGKNTEAFF,TGTGCCAGCAGCTTTAGCGGGAAGAACACTGAAGCTTTCTTT
TRBJ1-2,.,14,TRBV5-4,.,CASSLDTGSEIYTF,TGTGCCAGCAGCTTGGACACAGGGTCTGAGATTTACACCTTC
TRBJ1-1,.,18,TRBV7-9,.,CASSLTAWRGEKNTEAFF,TGTGCCAGCAGCCTGACAGCATGGCGGGGCGAGAAGAACACTGAAGCTTTCTTT
TRBJ2-7,.,13,TRBV5-6,.,CASSLASFYEQYF,TGTGCCAGCAGCTTGGCGAGCTTCTACGAGCAGTACTTC
TRBJ1-2,few,16,TRBV6-5,TRBD1,CASSYSLGQGGYGYTF,TGTGCCAGCAGTTACTCGCTGGGACAGGGGGGTTATGGCTACACCTTC
TRBJ2-7,.,15,TRBV6-5,.,CASSYSSSGFYEQYF,TGTGCCAGCAGTTACTCGAGTTCCGGGTTCTACGAGCAGTACTTC
TRBJ2-7,few,14,TRBV6-5,.,CASSEGGASYEQYF,TGTGCCAGCAGTGAAGGAGGGGCCTCCTACGAGCAGTACTTC
TRBJ2-2,.,15,TRBV2,.,CASTPRGSVRGELFF,TGTGCCAGCACTCCACGGGGGTCGGTGCGCGGGGAGCTGTTTTTT